The present T cell receptor (beta chain) was sequenced within a study of blood T cell repertoires in COVID-19. Profiling relied on immunoSEQ multiplex PCR, and the TCRdb table lists in-frame clones only, not all of them. This table has 200,000 to 250,000 clones, under 85% appearing once. Individuals drawn from approximately 26 US areas were about 18 to 95 years old. The TCR sequence derives from a man in his fifties or sixties who had recovered from COVID-19. Sample: PBMCs or T cells enriched from blood (not recorded which).

CDR3 sequence: CASISVPGNTEAFF. CDR3 in DNA: TGCGCCAGCATCTCGGTGCCAGGAAACACTGAAGCTTTCTTT. This chain joins TRBV5-1 and TRBJ1-1; D is unclear. The germline V and J ends were trimmed by 6 bases and 2 bases, with 14 bases remaining between them. CDR3 length: 14 residues. CDR1 is SGHRS, CDR2 YFSETQ, per germline.